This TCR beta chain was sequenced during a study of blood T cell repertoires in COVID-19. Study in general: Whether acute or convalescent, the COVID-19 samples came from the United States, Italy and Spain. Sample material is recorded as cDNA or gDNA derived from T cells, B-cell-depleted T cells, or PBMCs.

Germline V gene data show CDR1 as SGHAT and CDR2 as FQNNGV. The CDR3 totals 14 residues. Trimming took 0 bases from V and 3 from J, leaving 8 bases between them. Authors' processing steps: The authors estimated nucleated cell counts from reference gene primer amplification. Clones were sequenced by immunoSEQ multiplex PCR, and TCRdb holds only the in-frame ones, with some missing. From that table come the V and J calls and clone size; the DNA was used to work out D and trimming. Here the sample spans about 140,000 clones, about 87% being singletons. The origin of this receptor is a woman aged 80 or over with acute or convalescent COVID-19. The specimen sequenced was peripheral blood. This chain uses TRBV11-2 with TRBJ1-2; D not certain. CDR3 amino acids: CASSLDQTDYGYTF. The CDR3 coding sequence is TGTGCCAGCAGCTTAGATCAGACTGACTATGGCTACACCTTC. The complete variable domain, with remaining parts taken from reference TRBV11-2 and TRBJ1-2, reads EAGVAQSPRYKIIEKRQSVAFWCNPISGHATLYWYQQILGQGPKLLIQFQNNGVVDDSQLPKDRFSAERLKGVDSTLKIQPAKLEDSAVYLCASSLDQTDYGYTFGSGTRLTVV.